This T cell receptor (beta chain) stems from a study of blood T cell repertoires in COVID-19. This table comes from immunoSEQ multiplex PCR, and its TCRdb copy is limited to in-frame clones, with some not included. The sample contains just over 150,000 clones, 80% of which appear only once. This CDR3 has 13 amino acids. CDR1 LNHDA and CDR2 SQIVND come from the germline V gene (reference sequence). Trimming shortened V by 4 bases and J by 5 bases, and 11 bases separated the two germline ends. This chain joins TRBV19 and TRBJ1-1, with D hard to call. The sequence was obtained from a man in his sixties with acute or convalescent COVID-19. Sequenced: peripheral blood. This CDR3 reads CASSRGLGTEAFF. Written as DNA, the CDR3 is TGTGCCAGTAGTAGAGGACTGGGGACTGAAGCTTTCTTT.